A selection of T cell receptor beta chains follows, all from one sample in a study of blood T cell repertoires in COVID-19. The table came from immunoSEQ multiplex PCR; TCRdb's copy has only in-frame clones and leaves some out. The table has 200,000 to 250,000 clones, 75% to 85% seen once. What was sequenced was peripheral blood. These receptors all come from a woman aged 25 to 39 with COVID-19, enrolled during active disease. Each CDR3 is given without its conserved first and last residue. Size is omitted from some rows. Given values are once, few, many or a class for expanded clones.

>TRBV7-9|-
ASSFQAAGNTIY
>TRBV19|-
ASSITSLAAHHQDTQY
>TRBV5-1|-
ASSFTSGRAETQY
>TRBV6-1|once
ASRIEGATYNEQF
>TRBV27|-
ASSLGQASYEQY
>TRBV13|-
ASSFQGAYEQY
>TRBV11-1|few
ASSPTSRRSTYEQY
>TRBV6-2/TRBV6-3|few
ASSGLAGESSYNEQF
>TRBV5-1|-
ASSAGSPPVHEQF
>TRBV21-1|-
ASRTVNTEAF
>TRBV4-3|-
ASSLGTGLDTDTQY
>TRBV6-5|-
ASSTRPENTEAF
>TRBV2|-
ASKDRGVHEQY
>TRBV9|-
ASSASDTEAF
>TRBV4-3|once
ASSQDFGVDYT
>TRBV10-3|-
AISDPDRFNEKLF
>TRBV7-9|-
ASSGTGNEKLF
>TRBV11-2|-
ASSKGYNEQF
>TRBV5-1|once
ASFWTPQTRLNNEQF
>TRBV2|few
ASSVSTNTGELF
>TRBV5-3|-
ARSDKQGDSYNSPLH
>TRBV24-1|-
ATSTPNYNEQF
>TRBV29-1|-
SASWAGRILLKDTQY
>TRBV12-3/TRBV12-4|-
ASSHNTEAF
>TRBV7-3|few
ASSSRLAGVGEQF
>TRBV5-4|few
ASTGGTSGGPFSTDTQY
>TRBV27|-
ASSPLPEAF
>TRBV4-1|-
ASSKGGRENEQY
>TRBV5-4|-
ASSLKRERSYEQY
>TRBV11-2|-
ASRAPRDLSYNEQF
>TRBV11-2|-
ASSIQGASDTDTQY
>TRBV11-3|-
ASSAGTSGGSYNEQF
>TRBV3-1/TRBV3-2|-
ASSQEGGGGFKY
>TRBV30|once
AWSVLETSGISYNEQF
>TRBV10-1|-
ASSPIRAGGHSDTQY
>TRBV27|-
ASSFVGQGADGYT
>TRBV19|-
ASNVRAASPVPGGYT
>TRBV9|-
ASSVAENYGYT
>TRBV29-1|few
SVDDRTNYGYT
>TRBV15|-
ATSRDRGRELF
>TRBV27|-
ASSLRTSGGAETQY
>TRBV5-4|-
ASSLARGKSGNTIY
>TRBV11-2|-
ASSLDGVGAGLETQY
>TRBV19|once
ASSMPGYEQY
>TRBV29-1|-
SVELSEATNEKLF
>TRBV19|-
ASSPSSGQPQH
>TRBV27|-
ASSELGTGDPDTQY
>TRBV7-8|-
ASSLGAGYEQY
>TRBV6-2/TRBV6-3|once
ASSSQGDYQETQY
>TRBV19|few
ASSPGWPTEAF
>TRBV9|-
ASSVVGQQNSPLH
>TRBV6-5|-
ASSPGTGTVNEQF
>TRBV4-2|-
ASSQNRQSTNEKLF
>TRBV11-2|-
ASSSGTRKY
>TRBV9|-
ARSVGAGGGRDEQY
>TRBV5-1|few
ASSLEPGGNQPQH
>TRBV28|-
ASSFPSRGGEKLF
>TRBV4-3|-
ASSQDRFFMNTEAF
>TRBV4-1|-
ASSLSTLAEQF
>TRBV7-2|-
ASSLVGGNSPLH